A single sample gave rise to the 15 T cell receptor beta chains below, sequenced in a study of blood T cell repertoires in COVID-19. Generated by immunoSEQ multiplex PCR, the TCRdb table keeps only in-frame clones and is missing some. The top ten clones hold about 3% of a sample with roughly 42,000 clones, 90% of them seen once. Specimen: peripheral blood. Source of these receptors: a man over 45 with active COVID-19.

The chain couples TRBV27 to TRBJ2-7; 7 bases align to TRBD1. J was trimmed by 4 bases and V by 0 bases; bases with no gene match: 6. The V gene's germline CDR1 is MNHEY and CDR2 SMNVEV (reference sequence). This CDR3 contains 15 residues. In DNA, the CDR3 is TGTGCCAGCAGTTTATCCAGGGGGTTCCAGTACGAGCAGTACTTC. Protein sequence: CASSLSRGFQYEQYF.

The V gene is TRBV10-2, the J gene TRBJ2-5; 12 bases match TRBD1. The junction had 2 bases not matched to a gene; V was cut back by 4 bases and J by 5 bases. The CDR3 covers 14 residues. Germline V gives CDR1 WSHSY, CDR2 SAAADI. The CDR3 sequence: CASSGGTGGETQYF. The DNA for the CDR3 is TGCGCCAGCAGTGGGGGGACAGGGGGCGAGACCCAGTACTTC.

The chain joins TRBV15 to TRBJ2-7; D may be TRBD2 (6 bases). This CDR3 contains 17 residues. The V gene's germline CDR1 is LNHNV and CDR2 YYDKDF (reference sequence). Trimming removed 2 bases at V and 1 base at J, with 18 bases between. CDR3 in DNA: TGTGCCACCAGCAGACCAACTTTCTTCGGGAGATCCTACGAGCAGTACTTC. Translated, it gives CATSRPTFFGRSYEQYF.

This CDR3 reads CASESQGKQETQYF. DNA for the CDR3: TGTGCCAGCGAGTCACAGGGGAAACAAGAGACCCAGTACTTC. The chain combines TRBV2 with TRBJ2-5; 7 bases align to TRBD1. The germline CDR1 and CDR2 sequences are SNHLY and FYNNEI. This CDR3 contains 14 residues. V shed 8 bases and J 2 bases; nucleotides not matched to a gene: 8.

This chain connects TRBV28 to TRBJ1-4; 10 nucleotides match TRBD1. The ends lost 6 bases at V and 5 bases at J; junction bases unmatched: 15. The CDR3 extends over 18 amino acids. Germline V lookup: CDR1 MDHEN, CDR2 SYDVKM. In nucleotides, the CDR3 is TGTGCCAGCAGCCGAGCCAGGGACAGGGGTTCGGTAAATGAAAAACTGTTTTTT. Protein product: CASSRARDRGSVNEKLFF.

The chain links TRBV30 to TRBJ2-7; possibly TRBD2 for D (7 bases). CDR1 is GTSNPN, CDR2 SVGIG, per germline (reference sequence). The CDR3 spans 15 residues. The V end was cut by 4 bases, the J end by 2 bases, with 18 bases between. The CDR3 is CAWKSRGGVTYEQYF. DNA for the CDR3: TGTGCCTGGAAGAGTAGGGGGGGGGTTACCTACGAGCAGTACTTC.

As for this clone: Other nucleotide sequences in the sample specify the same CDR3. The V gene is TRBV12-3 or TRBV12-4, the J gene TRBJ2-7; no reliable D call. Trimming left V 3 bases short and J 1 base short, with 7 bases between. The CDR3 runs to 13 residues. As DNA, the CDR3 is TGTGCCAGCAGTTTGACTGCTTCCTACGAGCAGTACTTC. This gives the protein CASSLTASYEQYF.

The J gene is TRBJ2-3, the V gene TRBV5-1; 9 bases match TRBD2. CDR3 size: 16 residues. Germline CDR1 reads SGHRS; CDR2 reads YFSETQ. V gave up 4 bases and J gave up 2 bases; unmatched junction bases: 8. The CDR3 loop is CASSPGTSPNTDTQYF. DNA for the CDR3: TGCGCCAGCAGCCCGGGGACTAGCCCGAACACAGATACGCAGTATTTT.

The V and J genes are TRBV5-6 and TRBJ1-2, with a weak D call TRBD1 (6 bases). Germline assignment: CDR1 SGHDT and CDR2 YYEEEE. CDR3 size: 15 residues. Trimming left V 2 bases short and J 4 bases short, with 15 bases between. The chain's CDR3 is CASSFEGTTSYGYTF. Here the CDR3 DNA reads TGTGCCAGCAGCTTCGAAGGGACAACAAGCTATGGCTACACCTTC.

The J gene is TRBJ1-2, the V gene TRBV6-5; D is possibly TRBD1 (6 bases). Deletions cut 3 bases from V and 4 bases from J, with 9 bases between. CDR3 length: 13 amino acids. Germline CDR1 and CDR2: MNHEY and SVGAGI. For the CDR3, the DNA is TGTGCCAGCAGTTATGACAGGAGCTATGGCTACACCTTC. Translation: CASSYDRSYGYTF.

The CDR3: CASGRDRVGREQFF. CDR3 DNA: TGTGCCAGCGGAAGGGACAGGGTGGGCCGGGAGCAGTTCTTC. The rearrangement joins TRBV13 to TRBJ2-1; 9 nucleotides match TRBD1. V dropped 8 bases and J dropped 10; count of bases not matched to a gene: 12. The CDR3 length is 14 residues. Germline V gene lookup returns CDR1 PRHDT and CDR2 FYEKMQ (reference sequence).

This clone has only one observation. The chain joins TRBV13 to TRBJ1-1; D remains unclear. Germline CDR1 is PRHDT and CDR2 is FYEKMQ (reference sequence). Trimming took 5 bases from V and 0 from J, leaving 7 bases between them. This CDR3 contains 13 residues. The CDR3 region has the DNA TGTGCCAGCAGCGTCGCAGTGAACACTGAAGCTTTCTTT. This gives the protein CASSVAVNTEAFF. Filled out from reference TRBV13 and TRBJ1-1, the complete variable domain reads AAGVIQSPRHLIKEKRETATLKCYPIPRHDTVYWYQQGPGQDPQFLISFYEKMQSDKGSIPDRFSAQQFSDYHSELNMSSLELGDSALYFCASSVAVNTEAFFGQGTRLTVV.

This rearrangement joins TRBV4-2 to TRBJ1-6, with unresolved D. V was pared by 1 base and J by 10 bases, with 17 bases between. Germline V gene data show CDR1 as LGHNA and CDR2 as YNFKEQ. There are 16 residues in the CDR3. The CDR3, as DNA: TGTGCCAGCAGCCAAGCGTTGGCAGACGGAGGGTCACCCCTCCACTTT. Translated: CASSQALADGGSPLHF.

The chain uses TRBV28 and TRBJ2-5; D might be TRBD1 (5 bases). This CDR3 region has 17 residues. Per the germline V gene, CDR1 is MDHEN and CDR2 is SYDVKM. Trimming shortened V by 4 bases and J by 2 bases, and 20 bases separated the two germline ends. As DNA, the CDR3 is TGTGCCAGCAGTTCATTGGCAGGGCATAAGCCGCAAGAGACCCAGTACTTC. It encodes CASSSLAGHKPQETQYF.

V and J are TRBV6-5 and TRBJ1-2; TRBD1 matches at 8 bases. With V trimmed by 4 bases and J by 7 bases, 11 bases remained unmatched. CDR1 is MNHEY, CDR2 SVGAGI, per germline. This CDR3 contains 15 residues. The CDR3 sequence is CASSSRTGMSGGYTF. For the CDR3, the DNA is TGTGCCAGCAGTTCCCGGACAGGGATGAGTGGTGGCTACACCTTC.